Given below is one TCR beta chain in context. Its target is not known. The source of the sample is a study of T cell repertoires in cytomegalovirus infection. Overall study: Recently identified HLA-C-restricted CMV epitopes were among the peptides used. In public TCR beta signatures, there were indications of both CMV infection and matching HLA type. Study-wide findings and caveats: The ex vivo response showed dominance by HLA-C-restricted CMV-specific TCR beta clonotypes.

Via MiXCR, TCRdb re-called the reads, giving one row per CDR3 protein. The sample records about 830,000 distinct CDR3 sequences, 32% being singletons. CDR3 length equals 15 residues. CDR1 SGHVS and CDR2 FNYEAQ come from the germline V gene. The V end lost 5 bases, the J end lost 2 bases, and 15 bases lay between the germline ends. The TCR originated in a human donor in good health (CMV status not recorded). Some clones in this sample may be carry-over from other donors' samples. Source: cultured CD8+ T cells from PBMCs, taken from culture after CMV antigen stimulation. The rearrangement uses TRBV7-6 and TRBJ2-5; D perhaps matches TRBD2 (6 bases). CDR3 in amino acids: CASSPRPGVQETQYF. The CDR3 DNA reads TGTGCCAGCAGCCCCCGCCCGGGGGTGCAAGAGACCCAGTACTTC.